What follows describes a single T cell receptor (beta chain). The CDR3 sequence is 12 residues long. CDR1 and CDR2 from the germline V gene are SGHKS and YYEKEE (reference sequence). Trimming left V 1 base short and J 5 bases short, with 4 bases between. The protocol was immunoSEQ multiplex PCR, while the TCRdb copy is restricted to in-frame clones and leaves out a portion. The sample has about 220,000 clones; approximately 82% are singletons. These data are taken from a study of blood T cell repertoires in COVID-19. This clonotype originated in a man aged 45-65 years with active or convalescent COVID-19. What was sequenced was peripheral blood. The genes are TRBV5-5 and TRBJ2-1; D is uncertain. The CDR3 loop reads CASSLLDNEQFF. The CDR3 DNA reads as TGTGCCAGCAGCTTGTTAGACAATGAGCAGTTCTTC. Full variable domain (outside the CDR3, taken from reference TRBV5-5 and TRBJ2-1): DAGVTQSPTHLIKTRGQQVTLRCSPISGHKSVSWYQQVLGQGPQFIFQYYEKEERGRGNFPDRFSARQFPNYSSELNVNALLLGDSALYLCASSLLDNEQFFGPGTRLTVL.